This T cell receptor (beta chain) was profiled in a study of T cell repertoires in cytomegalovirus infection. The wider study: Selection of CMV epitopes for the study included recently identified HLA-C-restricted and well-studied HLA-B-restricted ones. Study observations and caveats: Accumulated public TCR beta family frequency recognized individuals carrying CMV together with the relevant HLA.

Between the trimmed V and J ends, which lost 2 bases and 1 base, there was a span of 8 bases. In germline, CDR1 is SGHTA, CDR2 FQGNSA. The CDR3 has 14 residues. This clonotype was found a few times. The antigen is undetermined. One entry per CDR3 protein results from TCRdb running MiXCR on the reads. This table holds roughly 69,000 distinct CDR3 sequences, 20% to 25% found once. The specimen was CD8+ T cells from cultured PBMCs, collected from culture after CMV antigen stimulation. The chain links TRBV7-2 to TRBJ1-1; D is unclear. The sequence was obtained from a human donor in good health (CMV status not recorded). Some clones in this sample may be carry-over from other donors' samples. CDR3 nucleotides: TGTGCCAGCAGCTTAAAGATGGGGAACACTGAAGCTTTCTTT. This gives the protein CASSLKMGNTEAFF.